What follows are 24 T cell receptor beta chains derived from one specimen sequenced in a study of early T cells in non-severe SARS-CoV-2 infection. TCRdb ran MiXCR on the 5' RACE reads and lists one entry per CDR3 protein. The repertoire holds 80,000 or so distinct CDR3 sequences, 10% to 12% seen once, with about 12% in the top ten. The sequencing used whole blood, collected at baseline. Every receptor here comes from an adult who was a healthcare worker with PCR-confirmed SARS-CoV-2 infection or an uninfected control (not recorded which).

This rearrangement joins TRBV29-1 to TRBJ2-5, with TRBD2 matching over 7 bases. Losses at the gene ends were 7 bases for V and 2 bases for J; bases not matched to a gene: 4. There are 12 residues in the CDR3. Germline V CDR1 and CDR2: SQVTM, ANQGSEA. In nucleotides, the CDR3 is TGCAGCGCTAAGCGGGGTCAAGAGACCCAGTACTTC. As protein: CSAKRGQETQYF.

The chain is built from TRBV25-1 and TRBJ2-4; 10 bases align to TRBD1. V lost 4 bases to trimming and J lost 2 bases; unmatched junction nucleotides: 5. The CDR3 is 16 residues long. Germline V gene sequence: CDR1 MGHDK, CDR2 SYGVNS. The DNA for the CDR3 is TGTGCCAGCAGTGGCTGGACAGGGGGAACCAAAAACATTCAGTACTTC. It codes for CASSGWTGGTKNIQYF. Based on the CDR3 plus reference TRBV25-1 and TRBJ2-4, the full variable domain is EADIYQTPRYLVIGTGKKITLECSQTMGHDKMYWYQQDPGMELHLIHYSYGVNSTEKGDLSSESTVSRIRTEHFPLTLESARPSHTSQYLCASSGWTGGTKNIQYFGAGTRLSVL.

This clonotype was counted ten times or more. The chain recombines TRBV5-1 with TRBJ2-1, with TRBD1 identical over 10 bases. Germline V gene sequence: CDR1 SGHRS, CDR2 YFSETQ. V lost 0 bases to trimming and J lost 9 bases; unmatched junction nucleotides: 9. The CDR3 spans 16 residues. CDR3 nucleotide sequence: TGCGCCAGCAGCTTGGCGACAGGGGGCCTCTTGAGTGAGCAGTTCTTC. Translating it yields CASSLATGGLLSEQFF.

The J gene is TRBJ2-1, the V gene TRBV6-2 or TRBV6-3, with 7 bases that match TRBD1. The CDR3 runs to 15 residues. Germline loops: CDR1 MNHEY, CDR2 SVGEGT. Trimming at V came to 7 bases and at J to 9 bases, leaving 15 bases not matched to a gene. The CDR3 coding sequence is TGTGCCAGCACAGGCCCGACAGGGCCTTATGGTGAGCAGTTCTTC. It encodes CASTGPTGPYGEQFF.

This clonotype was observed many times. The chain couples TRBV7-8 to TRBJ2-1; TRBD1 matches at 7 bases. The CDR3 is 15 residues long. The V and J ends lost 0 bases and 3 bases, in that order; junction bases with no gene match: 2. CDR1 SGHVS and CDR2 FQNEAQ come from the germline V gene. CDR3 bases: TGTGCCAGCAGCTTAGCAGGGGGCCACTACAATGAGCAGTTCTTC. It yields the protein CASSLAGGHYNEQFF.

This clonotype showed up many times. The chain employs TRBV12-3 or TRBV12-4 and TRBJ2-1; 8 nucleotides align to TRBD1. J lost 7 bases, V lost 3 bases, and 11 bases had no gene match. The CDR3 is 16 residues long. In nucleotides, the CDR3 is TGTGCCAGCAGTTTGATTTCAGGGGGCCGACGGAATGAGCAGTTCTTC. Protein product: CASSLISGGRRNEQFF.

This clonotype was counted many times. V is TRBV15 and J is TRBJ2-1; D call uncertain. The ends were cut back, 0 bases at V and 13 bases at J, with 16 bases in the middle. CDR3 length: 14 amino acids. Germline CDR1 is LNHNV and CDR2 is YYDKDF (reference sequence). This chain's CDR3 is CATSRDLSPTIQFF. The DNA for the CDR3 is TGTGCCACCAGCAGAGATCTTTCGCCCACGATCCAGTTCTTC.

This clonotype was recorded a few times. The chain has TRBV7-9 and TRBJ2-5, with D uncertain. Trimming stripped 5 bases from V and 2 bases from J, with 15 bases between. The CDR3 covers 15 residues. Germline CDR1 SEHNR, CDR2 FQNEAQ (reference sequence). The chain's CDR3 is CASSPGRRGQETQYF. CDR3 nucleotides: TGTGCCAGCAGCCCTGGACGGCGAGGTCAAGAGACCCAGTACTTC.

This clonotype showed up just a few times. This chain uses TRBV29-1 with TRBJ1-1, with D unclear. The CDR3 length is 12 residues. CDR1 SQVTM and CDR2 ANQGSEA come from the germline V gene. V lost 6 bases and J 1 base, leaving 9 bases between the germline ends. The CDR3 nucleotides read TGCAGCGTCAGCTACAAGAACACTGAAGCTTTCTTT. Protein: CSVSYKNTEAFF.

The V and J genes are TRBV20-1 and TRBJ2-7; D is undetermined. The CDR3 extends over 12 amino acids. Germline V gene sequence: CDR1 DFQATT, CDR2 SNEGSKA (reference sequence). Trimming took off 1 base at V and 2 bases at J, with 6 bases between the two ends. The CDR3 is CSARVGPYEQYF. The CDR3 coding sequence is TGCAGTGCTAGAGTTGGCCCCTACGAGCAGTACTTC.

This clonotype was found many times. The chain employs TRBV10-2 and TRBJ1-5; tentatively, D is TRBD1 (5 bases). This CDR3 is 13 amino acids long. The germline gives CDR1 WSHSY, CDR2 SAAADI. Deletions cut 0 bases from V and 6 bases from J, with 6 bases between. For the CDR3, the DNA is TGCGCCAGCAGTGAGTCGGGGGGTCAGCCCCAGCATTTT. Protein: CASSESGGQPQHF.

The rearrangement joins TRBV7-8 to TRBJ1-4; 7 positions match TRBD1. This CDR3 is 13 amino acids long. Germline CDR1 SGHVS, CDR2 FQNEAQ. J gave up 8 bases and V 5 bases, and 5 bases lay outside the gene matches. The CDR3 reads CASSTDRLEKLFF. The CDR3 DNA follows: TGTGCCAGCAGCACGGACAGGTTGGAAAAACTGTTTTTT.

The rearrangement uses TRBV21-1 and TRBJ2-7; the table's D call of TRBD1 was not tested on the DNA. TRBV21-1 is a listed pseudogene. This CDR3 contains 16 residues. The CDR3 DNA reads TGTGCCACCCCCAAATCCCTGGGGTTAGGGGCCTACGAGCAGTACTTC. Translation gives CATPKSLGLGAYEQYF.

The chain joins TRBV6-6 to TRBJ1-1; D gene unclear. V was clipped by 6 bases and J by 1 base, with 12 bases between them. Germline V lookup: CDR1 MNHNY, CDR2 SVGAGI (reference sequence). The CDR3 contains 14 residues. The CDR3 DNA is TGTGCCAGCAGGCCTCCCGGGGAGAACACTGAAGCTTTCTTT. Amino acid sequence: CASRPPGENTEAFF.

The sample holds a few counts of this clonotype. J is TRBJ1-6 and V is TRBV6-5; a possible D gene is TRBD1 (5 bases). The germline V gene has CDR1 MNHEY and CDR2 SVGAGI. The V end lost 6 bases, the J end lost 0 bases, and 18 bases lay between the germline ends. The CDR3 covers 18 residues. CDR3 residues: CASSQWRGESSYNSPLHF. The CDR3 coding sequence is TGTGCCAGCAGCCAGTGGCGAGGGGAGAGCTCCTATAATTCACCCCTCCACTTT.

This rearrangement joins TRBV4-1 to TRBJ2-4; either TRBD1 or TRBD2 may fit D (5 bases each). Germline assignment: CDR1 MGHRA and CDR2 YSYEKL. This CDR3 region has 16 residues. Trimming cost V 2 bases and J 3 bases, with 14 bases left between them. The CDR3 loop is CASSQPVAGSKNIQYF. The CDR3 DNA reads as TGCGCCAGCAGCCAACCTGTGGCAGGGAGCAAAAACATTCAGTACTTC.

The V call is TRBV29-1, the J call TRBJ2-3, with no clear D. The CDR3 contains 15 residues. V lost 3 bases and J lost 4, with 17 bases in between. Germline assignment: CDR1 SQVTM and CDR2 ANQGSEA. The DNA for the CDR3 is TGCAGCGTTGAGTTTGGAATCCTACTCCCAGATACGCAGTATTTT. It encodes CSVEFGILLPDTQYF.

This rearrangement joins TRBV28 to TRBJ2-3, with D tentatively TRBD1 (6 bases). Germline CDR1 and CDR2: MDHEN and SYDVKM. Trimming pared 7 bases from V and 2 bases from J, leaving 13 bases between. The CDR3 spans 14 residues. For the CDR3, the DNA is TGTGCCAGCAATTCGGCAGGGGCCACAGATACGCAGTATTTT. Its translation is CASNSAGATDTQYF.

The chain recombines TRBV18 with TRBJ2-4; either TRBD1 or TRBD2 may supply D (6 bases each). This CDR3 has 15 residues. V lost 2 bases and J 0 bases, leaving 8 bases between the germline ends. CDR1 and CDR2 from the germline V gene are KGHSH and LQKENI. The CDR3 region has the DNA TGTGCCAGCTCACCAGAGGGGGGAGCCAAAAACATTCAGTACTTC. This encodes CASSPEGGAKNIQYF.

The J gene is TRBJ2-4, the V gene TRBV23-1; the match to TRBD1 covers 10 bases. TRBV23-1 belongs to the ORF category, with a function that is uncertain. V lost 8 bases to trimming and J lost 1 base; unmatched junction nucleotides: 5. The CDR3 has 15 amino acids. CDR3 in DNA: TGCGCCAGCGTACCGGGACAGGGGGCCAAAAACATTCAGTACTTC. It translates to CASVPGQGAKNIQYF.

The sample holds a few counts of this clonotype. The chain joins TRBV27 to TRBJ2-1; the match to TRBD2 covers 11 bases. CDR1 and CDR2 from the germline V gene are MNHEY and SMNVEV (reference sequence). With V trimmed by 3 bases and J by 8 bases, 3 bases remained unmatched. This CDR3 has 14 residues. The CDR3 loop is CASSLTSGAYEQFF. CDR3 nucleotide sequence: TGTGCCAGCAGTTTGACTAGCGGGGCCTATGAGCAGTTCTTC.

This clonotype has at least ten counts. CDR3 coding DNA: TGTGCCAGCAGTGGACTAGCGGGGGGAGATACGCAGTATTTT. This gives the protein CASSGLAGGDTQYF. This sequence joins TRBV6-4 and TRBJ2-3; 13 bases are a match to TRBD2. Germline V gives CDR1 MRHNA, CDR2 SNTAGT. The CDR3 spans 14 residues. With 4 bases clipped from V and 5 bases from J, the junction kept 0 bases outside the gene matches.

At least ten counts were recorded for this clonotype. The chain joins TRBV4-3 to TRBJ1-1, with TRBD1 matching over 9 bases. In germline, CDR1 is LGHNA, CDR2 YSLEER. V trimming: 6 bases; J trimming: 1 base; junction bases outside the gene matches: 6. This CDR3 is 15 amino acids long. The CDR3 region is CASSYRDRANTEAFF. The CDR3, as DNA: TGCGCCAGCAGTTACCGGGACAGGGCGAACACTGAAGCTTTCTTT.

V is TRBV29-1 and J is TRBJ1-2; a possible D gene is TRBD1 (5 bases). The CDR3 sequence is 12 residues long. The germline V gene encodes CDR1 SQVTM and CDR2 ANQGSEA. V lost 7 bases and J 4 bases, leaving 13 bases between the germline ends. CDR3 loop: CSADRAGYGYTF. CDR3 in DNA: TGCAGCGCTGACAGAGCCGGCTATGGCTACACCTTC.